One and the same sample provided the 2 T cell receptor beta chains below, sequenced in a study of shared clonotypes between healthy human individuals. The table came from immunoSEQ multiplex PCR; TCRdb's copy has only in-frame clones and leaves some out. The data show roughly 1 million clones, with more than 75% seen just once and about 0.52% held by the top ten. Sequenced input: memory CD4+ T cells from PBMCs. Stated subset: CD45RA-negative fraction. These receptors were collected from a man between 18 and 29 years old in good health. Some clones in this sample may be carry-over from other donors' samples.

This chain connects TRBV11-2 to TRBJ1-1, with D tentatively TRBD1 (5 bases). This CDR3 region has 13 residues. Germline assignment: CDR1 SGHAT and CDR2 FQNNGV. Trimming stripped 1 base from V and 11 bases from J, with 14 bases between. The CDR3 region is CASSLGEAGYAFF. The CDR3 nucleotides are TGTGCCAGCAGCTTAGGAGAGGCAGGGTATGCTTTCTTT.

This chain links TRBV7-8 with TRBJ2-1, with 8 bases lining up with TRBD2. Losses at the gene ends were 3 bases for V and 0 bases for J; bases not matched to a gene: 4. Per the germline V gene, CDR1 is SGHVS and CDR2 is FQNEAQ. The CDR3 consists of 16 residues. The CDR3 protein is CASSFRGGSSYNEQFF. DNA for the CDR3: TGTGCCAGCAGCTTCCGGGGGGGCAGCTCCTACAATGAGCAGTTCTTC.